The entry below describes one T cell receptor (beta chain). Which antigen it targets is not known. No qualities accompany the bases; no much larger clone lies one base away. V is pared back by 6 bases and J by 9 bases, with 15 bases lying between the germline termini. The CDR1 and CDR2 encoded by the germline V gene are KGHSH and LQKENI. The CDR3 runs 14 residues from the cysteine to the phenylalanine. Left in the record is the CDR3 DNA by itself, 42 bases read in frame from the first base. Library prep was done by the immunoSEQ multiplex PCR assay. Imported from immuneACCESS, the table was reduced by TCRdb to in-frame sequences with V and J called. These copies leave out some clones; in studies compared against another copy, an unresolved V gene accounts for under half, and the cause of the remainder is not known. The sample table records 79,000 or so clones; approximately 91% of these occur just once. 8.5% to 10% of the sample is held by the ten biggest clonotypes.

These data originate in a study of control samples from healthy donors and cancer patients (dated by TCRdb to 2018 to 2020). This clonotype was obtained from a woman in her 50s with colorectal cancer. The V and J genes are TRBV18 and TRBJ1-6; TRBD1 is possibly the D segment (5 matching bases). Specimen: PBMCs. The CDR3 has the sequence CASSPGDGASPLHF. The DNA sequence is as follows: TGTGCCAGCTCTCCTGGGGACGGAGCTTCACCCCTCCACTTT.